This is a list of T cell receptor beta chains from one sample in a study of cytomegalovirus exposure and HLA in healthy donors. Method: immunoSEQ multiplex PCR; TCRdb's copy keeps in-frame clones and lacks some. The table shows about 180,000 clones, with over 60% occurring only once. Sequencing input: PBMCs. These receptors were obtained from a man in his forties or fifties in good health and CMV-seropositive. CDR3s include the opening cysteine and the closing phenylalanine or tryptophan. The D gene is left open where the match is weak. The listing skips clone size in some rows; elsewhere it reads once, few, many or a size class.

TRBV15	TRBJ1-5	-	-	TGTGCCACCAGCAGAGGTGGCCAGGTTTGGGGGGGCAATCAGCCCCAGCATTTT	CATSRGGQVWGGNQPQHF
TRBV6-5	TRBJ1-1	-	-	TGTGCCAGCAGGGAGTGGGGGGTTAGGAACACTGAAGCTTTCTTT	CASREWGVRNTEAFF
TRBV6-4	TRBJ1-5	-	-	TGTGCCAGCAGTCCGCGGGGGAATAGCAATCAGCCCCAGCATTTT	CASSPRGNSNQPQHF
TRBV6-5	TRBJ2-1	-	-	TGTGCCAGCGAAGGAAGGGAGGATGAGCAGTTCTTC	CASEGREDEQFF
TRBV6-1	TRBJ2-6	-	-	TGTGCCAGCAGTGAAGTTATGGGTACTGGGGCCAACGGCCTGACTTTC	CASSEVMGTGANGLTF
TRBV5-4	TRBJ2-3	TRBD2	few	TGTGCCAGCAGCTTGGGTCCGACTAGCGGCAACACAGATACGCAGTATTTT	CASSLGPTSGNTDTQYF
TRBV5-1	TRBJ2-1	TRBD1	-	TGCGCCAGCAACTCACAGGGGGTGAATGAGCAGTTCTTC	CASNSQGVNEQFF
TRBV30	TRBJ2-2	-	-	TGTGCCTGGAGTGTACCCGGCAGGGTAACGACCGGGGAGCTGTTTTTT	CAWSVPGRVTTGELFF
TRBV11-3	TRBJ2-2	TRBD2	-	TGTGCCAGCCAAAGGTCGGGAGGGCCGGGGACCGGGGAGCTGTTTTTT	CASQRSGGPGTGELFF
TRBV27	TRBJ2-1	TRBD2	-	TGTGCCAGCAGGGGACTAGCGGCCCACGCCTACAATGAGCAGTTCTTC	CASRGLAAHAYNEQFF
TRBV7-9	TRBJ2-7	TRBD2	-	TGTTCCAGCAGCTTGGCGGGAGTCGTTTACGAGCAGTACTTC	CSSSLAGVVYEQYF
TRBV30	TRBJ1-6	TRBD1	-	TGTGCCTGGAGTGTATTTTCCCGGACAGGGTTTTCACCCCTCCACTTT	CAWSVFSRTGFSPLHF
TRBV9	TRBJ1-2	-	-	TGTGCCAGCAGCGCCCGAAACCCAGCTAACTATGGCTACACCTTC	CASSARNPANYGYTF
TRBV7-8	TRBJ2-5	-	-	TGTGCCAGCAGCTCCTATCACGGTCAAGAGACCCAGTACTTC	CASSSYHGQETQYF
TRBV27	TRBJ2-1	TRBD1	-	TGTGCCAGCAGTTTGGGACAGGGGTTGTTTGAGCAGTTCTTC	CASSLGQGLFEQFF
TRBV27	TRBJ1-2	-	-	TGTGCCAGCAAGAAGCCCGAGGGCTATGGCTACACCTTC	CASKKPEGYGYTF
TRBV21-1	TRBJ2-6	-	few	TGTGCCAGCAGGGGGGCCAAGGGGCGGGACAGCAGCCCTGAGGGCTCTGGGGCCAACGGCCTGACTTTC	CASRGAKGRDSSPEGSGANGLTF
TRBV5-1	TRBJ2-1	TRBD1	-	TGCGCCAGCAGGTACAGGGGCTCCTACAATGAGCAGTTCTTC	CASRYRGSYNEQFF
TRBV7-3	TRBJ1-1	TRBD1	-	TGTGCCAGCAGCGCCGGGACAGGGAACACTGAAGCTTTCTTT	CASSAGTGNTEAFF
TRBV9	TRBJ2-7	TRBD2	once	TGTGCCAGCAGCGTAGATGCCGGGAGGATAAACGAGCAGTACTTC	CASSVDAGRINEQYF
TRBV9	TRBJ1-2	-	-	TGTGCCAGCAGCGTAGGGCCAGCGGGGCCCCTGGTAACTGGGTATGGCTACACCTTC	CASSVGPAGPLVTGYGYTF
TRBV2	TRBJ1-4	TRBD1	once	TGTGCCAGCAGTTTCGACAGGGGGAGTGAAAAACTGTTTTTT	CASSFDRGSEKLFF
TRBV5-1	TRBJ2-1	TRBD2	-	TGCGCCAGCAGCTTGACTAGCGGGTCCGGTGGCAATGAGCAGCTCTTC	CASSLTSGSGGNEQLF
TRBV6-6	TRBJ2-7	TRBD1	-	TGTGCCAGCAGTGACAGGGGGCTCCCCTACGAGCAGTACTTC	CASSDRGLPYEQYF
TRBV5-4	TRBJ2-1	-	-	TGTGCCAGCAGCCGGGACTTGGCGGCCTACAATGAGCAGTTCTTC	CASSRDLAAYNEQFF
TRBV28	TRBJ2-4	-	-	TGTGCCAGCAGCCGCAGGTCTAGCAACATTCAGTACTTC	CASSRRSSNIQYF
TRBV6-6	TRBJ1-1	-	-	TGTGCCAGCACCCTGGAGGGAAATATGAACACTGAAGCTTTCTTT	CASTLEGNMNTEAFF
TRBV11-1	TRBJ2-7	-	-	TGTGCCAGCAGCTTAACAACAGGGATCGAGCAGTACTTC	CASSLTTGIEQYF
TRBV28	TRBJ1-2	TRBD1	-	TGTGCCAGCAGTTTAGCCGGGACAGGGAACTATGGCTACACCTTC	CASSLAGTGNYGYTF
TRBV6-1	TRBJ2-3	TRBD2	-	TGTGCCAGCAGTGAAAGGGGAGGGCGGGATACGCAGTATTTT	CASSERGGRDTQYF
TRBV19	TRBJ2-5	TRBD2	-	TGTGCCAGTAGTATAGGGGGTAGCGGGCAGCAAGAGACCCAGTACTTC	CASSIGGSGQQETQYF
TRBV28	TRBJ2-5	-	-	TGTGCCAGCAGGGCCTCTGCCGGGAGATGGGAGACCCAGTACTTC	CASRASAGRWETQYF
TRBV9	TRBJ2-1	-	once	TGTGCCAGCAGCGGGCCGGGACGGGGGTACAATGAGCAGTTCTTC	CASSGPGRGYNEQFF
TRBV6-5	TRBJ1-1	-	-	TGTGCCAGCAGTTACTCCCAGAACACTGAAGCTTTCTTT	CASSYSQNTEAFF
TRBV5-6	TRBJ2-4	TRBD1	-	TGTGCCAGCAGCTGGACAGGGGGACCCAAAAACATTCAGTACTTC	CASSWTGGPKNIQYF
TRBV7-3	TRBJ1-1	-	-	TGTGCCAGCAGCCCCGGGACTACAAAGGAAGCTTTCTTT	CASSPGTTKEAFF
TRBV18	TRBJ2-5	-	-	TGTGCCAGTTCGCTCGGGGGCCAAGAGACCCAGTACTTC	CASSLGGQETQYF
TRBV6-5	TRBJ2-7	-	-	TGTGCCAGCAGTTCCCCCCGCTACGAGCAGTACTTC	CASSSPRYEQYF
TRBV18	TRBJ2-2	-	once	TGTGCCAGCTCACCATCGGCAGGGGCCACCGGGGAGCTGTTTTTT	CASSPSAGATGELFF
TRBV5-1	TRBJ1-4	-	-	TGCGCCAGCCGGCCCTCCACGACAACAACTAATGAAAAACTGTTTTTT	CASRPSTTTTNEKLFF
TRBV9	TRBJ2-1	-	-	TGTGCCAGCAGCCGGTTAGACTACAATGAGCAGTTCTTC	CASSRLDYNEQFF
TRBV5-4	TRBJ2-3	TRBD2	-	TGTGCCAGCAGTACCGAGGGGCGGGAGTCAGATACGCAGTATTTT	CASSTEGRESDTQYF
TRBV7-9	TRBJ1-2	-	-	TGTACCAGCAGCTTAGCTGGGCAGCACCAGACCTATGGCTACACCTTC	CTSSLAGQHQTYGYTF
TRBV7-9	TRBJ2-5	-	-	TGTGCCAGCAGGGCGTCGGGGGTGCGCGGAGAGACCCAGTACTTC	CASRASGVRGETQYF
TRBV7-9	TRBJ2-7	-	-	TGTGCCAGCAGCTTTGGGAGCTCCTACGAGCAGTACTTC	CASSFGSSYEQYF
TRBV30	TRBJ2-7	TRBD2	-	TGTGCCTACCGGACTAGCGGGAGTTGGGTGTACGAGCAGTACTTC	CAYRTSGSWVYEQYF
TRBV6-6	TRBJ1-2	-	-	TGTGCCAGCAGTACGAGGGGACACCTTTATGGCTACACCTTC	CASSTRGHLYGYTF
TRBV5-1	TRBJ1-1	TRBD1	once	TGCGCCAGCAGCTTCGGACAGGGATCCTCTGAAGCTTTCTTT	CASSFGQGSSEAFF
TRBV13	TRBJ2-7	-	-	TGTGCCAGCAGACCCCTCAGCGGTACCTACGAGCAGTACTTC	CASRPLSGTYEQYF